One sample yielded the 13 T cell receptor beta chains listed below, sequenced in a study of naive and memory T cell subsets. An equimolar mix of two oligonucleotides served as the beta constant-region primer for TRBC1 and TRBC2. TCRdb ran MiXCR on the UMI-ligation and nested PCR reads and lists one entry per CDR3 protein. The sample includes roughly 140,000 distinct CDR3 sequences, about 18% of them seen just once. Sequencing was done on a sample of naive CD4+ T cells from blood. These receptor sequences come from a human donor in good health.

This clonotype was counted many times. The chain uses TRBV4-3 and TRBJ2-1; 10 bases agree with TRBD2. This CDR3 comprises 15 residues. Germline V gene lookup returns CDR1 LGHNA and CDR2 YSLEER. V lost 2 bases, J lost 7 bases, and 5 bases stayed unmatched. The CDR3 is CASSQSGRAGNEQFF. CDR3 nucleotides: TGCGCCAGCAGCCAAAGCGGGAGGGCCGGAAATGAGCAGTTCTTC.

The chain has TRBV3-1 and TRBJ2-7; tentative D call: TRBD1 (5 bases). The CDR3 contains 16 residues. In germline, CDR1 is LGHDT, CDR2 YNNKEL (reference sequence). Trimming shortened V by 4 bases and J by 3 bases, and 19 bases separated the two germline ends. The CDR3 DNA reads TGTGCCAGCAGCCTTTCCCAGGTTGACAGATACTACGAGCAGTACTTC. Amino acids: CASSLSQVDRYYEQYF.

The chain employs TRBV7-2 and TRBJ1-1; weak D call: TRBD1 (6 bases). Looked up from germline, CDR1 is SGHTA and CDR2 is FQGNSA. V lost 5 bases to trimming and J lost 4 bases, with 11 bases between them. The CDR3 runs to 13 residues. CDR3 residues: CASSPGVTTEAFF. The CDR3 DNA follows: TGTGCCAGCAGCCCAGGGGTCACCACTGAAGCTTTCTTT.

The chain employs TRBV19 and TRBJ1-4; D ambiguous. Germline assignment: CDR1 LNHDA and CDR2 SQIVND (reference sequence). V dropped 7 bases and J dropped 0 bases, with 9 bases sitting between them. The CDR3 covers 14 residues. The CDR3 here is CASTPLATNEKLFF. The CDR3 coding sequence is TGTGCCAGTACGCCGCTCGCAACTAATGAAAAACTGTTTTTT.

This clonotype was found a few times. V is TRBV5-4 and J is TRBJ2-7; 12 positions agree with TRBD2. The V gene end was trimmed by 1 base and the J gene end by 8 bases; junction bases not matched to a gene: 7. The CDR3 is 15 amino acids. The germline V gene has CDR1 SGHNT and CDR2 YYREEE (reference sequence). CDR3 nucleotides: TGTGCCAGCAGCTTGATGTCTAGCGGGAGGGAGAAGCAGTACTTC. It translates to CASSLMSSGREKQYF.

The rearrangement uses TRBV5-1 and TRBJ2-1; no firm D call. V was pared by 5 bases and J by 3 bases, with 12 bases between. The CDR3 has 14 amino acids. The V gene's germline CDR1 is SGHRS and CDR2 YFSETQ. The CDR3 nucleotides read TGCGCCAGCAGGGTGACAACCGACTACAATGAGCAGTTCTTC. Residues: CASRVTTDYNEQFF.

This clonotype was observed a few times. The rearrangement uses TRBV20-1 and TRBJ2-3, with 10 bases aligning to TRBD2. With V trimmed by 2 bases and J by 2 bases, 1 base remained unmatched. Germline V gene sequence: CDR1 DFQATT, CDR2 SNEGSKA (reference sequence). CDR3 size: 14 residues. CDR3 coding DNA: TGCAGTGCTAGACTAGCGGGAGTCACAGATACGCAGTATTTT. It translates to CSARLAGVTDTQYF.

In this sample, this clonotype turned up many times. The chain carries TRBV20-1 and TRBJ2-1, with a possible D match to TRBD2 (6 bases). This CDR3 has 13 residues. With 4 bases removed from V and 5 bases from J, the gap between germline ends came to 12 bases. The germline V gene has CDR1 DFQATT and CDR2 SNEGSKA (reference sequence). The chain's CDR3 is CSATRERDNEQFF. The DNA for the CDR3 is TGCAGTGCTACACGGGAGCGGGACAATGAGCAGTTCTTC.

This clonotype was seen a few times. The genes are TRBV28 and TRBJ2-5, with 7 positions matching TRBD2. Germline CDR1 is MDHEN and CDR2 is SYDVKM. CDR3 size: 13 residues. With 8 bases clipped from V and 5 bases from J, the junction kept 8 bases outside the gene matches. DNA for the CDR3: TGTGCCAGCCAAACCACTAGCGACGAGACCCAGTACTTC. It encodes CASQTTSDETQYF.

The chain is built from TRBV20-1 and TRBJ2-1, with TRBD1 as a possible D gene (6 bases). The CDR3 runs 16 residues. The V end was cut by 3 bases, the J end by 0 bases, with 15 bases between. Per the germline V gene, CDR1 is DFQATT and CDR2 is SNEGSKA (reference sequence). The CDR3 is CSARTGTTLSYNEQFF. The CDR3 coding sequence is TGCAGTGCTAGGACCGGGACAACACTCTCCTACAATGAGCAGTTCTTC.

Here the CDR3 reads CASSLAGGRDTGELFF. CDR3 sequence (DNA): TGTGCCAGCAGCCTCGCGGGCGGGAGGGACACCGGGGAGCTGTTTTTT. The V call is TRBV5-5, the J call TRBJ2-2; 9 nucleotides align to TRBD2. The CDR3 sequence is 16 residues long. V lost 4 bases to trimming and J lost 3 bases; unmatched junction nucleotides: 7. Germline V gene data show CDR1 as SGHKS and CDR2 as YYEKEE (reference sequence). The full variable domain, in which reference TRBV5-5 and TRBJ2-2 provide the parts outside the CDR3, is DAGVTQSPTHLIKTRGQQVTLRCSPISGHKSVSWYQQVLGQGPQFIFQYYEKEERGRGNFPDRFSARQFPNYSSELNVNALLLGDSALYLCASSLAGGRDTGELFFGEGSRLTVL.

This sequence joins TRBV19 and TRBJ2-2, with D perhaps matching TRBD1 or TRBD2 (6 bases each). The CDR3 consists of 19 residues. Trimming removed 7 bases from V and 3 bases from J, with 27 bases in between. Germline lookup yields CDR1 LNHDA and CDR2 SQIVND (reference sequence). CDR3 nucleotide sequence: TGTGCCAGTACCCTTGAGGGGGGAGTAGGCTCATGGGACACCGGGGAGCTGTTTTTT. As protein: CASTLEGGVGSWDTGELFF.

The chain has TRBV19 and TRBJ1-1, with a weak D call TRBD1 (5 bases). Germline V gene data show CDR1 as LNHDA and CDR2 as SQIVND (reference sequence). V lost 2 bases and J lost 4, with 11 bases in between. The CDR3 has 14 residues. This CDR3 is CASSILGASTEAFF. CDR3 coding DNA: TGTGCCAGTAGTATACTCGGGGCCAGCACTGAAGCTTTCTTT.